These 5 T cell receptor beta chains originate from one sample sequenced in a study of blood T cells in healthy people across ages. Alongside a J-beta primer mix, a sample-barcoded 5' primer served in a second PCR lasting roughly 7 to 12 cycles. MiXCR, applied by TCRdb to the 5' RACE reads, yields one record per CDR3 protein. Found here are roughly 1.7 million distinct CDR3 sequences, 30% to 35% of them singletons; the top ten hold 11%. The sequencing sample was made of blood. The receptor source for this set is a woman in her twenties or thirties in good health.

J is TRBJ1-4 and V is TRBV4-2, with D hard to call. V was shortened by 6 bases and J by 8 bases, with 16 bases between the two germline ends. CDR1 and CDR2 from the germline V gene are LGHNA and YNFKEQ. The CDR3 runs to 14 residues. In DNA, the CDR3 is TGTGCCAGCAGTTCGGACCTGGGTCGGGAAAAACTGTTTTTT. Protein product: CASSSDLGREKLFF.

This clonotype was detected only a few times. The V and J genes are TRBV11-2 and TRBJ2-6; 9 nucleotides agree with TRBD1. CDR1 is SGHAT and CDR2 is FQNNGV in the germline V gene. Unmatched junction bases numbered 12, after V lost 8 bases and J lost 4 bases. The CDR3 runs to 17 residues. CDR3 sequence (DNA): TGTGCCAGCGGCGCCTGGACAGGGGCTACAGGGGCCAACGTCCTGACTTTC. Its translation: CASGAWTGATGANVLTF.

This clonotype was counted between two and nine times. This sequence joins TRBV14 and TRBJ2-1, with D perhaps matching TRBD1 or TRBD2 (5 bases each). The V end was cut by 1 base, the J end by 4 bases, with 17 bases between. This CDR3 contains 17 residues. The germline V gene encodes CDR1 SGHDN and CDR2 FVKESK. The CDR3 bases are TGTGCCAGCAGCCAAGGATCAGGCGAGGGGATTTACAATGAGCAGTTCTTC. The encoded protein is CASSQGSGEGIYNEQFF. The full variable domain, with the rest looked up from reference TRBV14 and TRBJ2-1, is EAGVTQFPSHSVIEKGQTVTLRCDPISGHDNLYWYRRVMGKEIKFLLHFVKESKQDESGMPNNRFLAERTGGTYSTLKVQPAELEDSGVYFCASSQGSGEGIYNEQFFGPGTRLTVL.

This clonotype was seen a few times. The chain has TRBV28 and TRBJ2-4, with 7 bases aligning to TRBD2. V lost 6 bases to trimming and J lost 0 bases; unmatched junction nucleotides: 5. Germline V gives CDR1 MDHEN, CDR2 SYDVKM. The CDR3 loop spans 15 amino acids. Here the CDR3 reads CASSNSGKAKNIQYF. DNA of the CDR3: TGTGCCAGCAGCAACAGCGGGAAAGCCAAAAACATTCAGTACTTC.

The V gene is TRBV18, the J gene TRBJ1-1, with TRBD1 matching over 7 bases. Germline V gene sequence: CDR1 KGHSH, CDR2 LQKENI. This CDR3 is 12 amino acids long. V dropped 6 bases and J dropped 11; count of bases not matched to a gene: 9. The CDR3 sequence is CASSPNRGYAFF. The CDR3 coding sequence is TGTGCCAGCTCCCCGAACAGGGGATATGCTTTCTTT.